This is a list of T cell receptor beta chains from one sample in a study of blood T cell repertoires in COVID-19. Sequencing was performed with immunoSEQ multiplex PCR; in TCRdb, only in-frame clones are kept and a portion is missing. The sample shows approximately 190,000 clones, less than 90% of them seen only once. The sample comprised peripheral blood. The source of these receptors is a human donor in a cohort sampled during active COVID-19. The CDR3 runs from the conserved cysteine through the conserved F or W. Each record gives: D gene, J gene, clone size, V gene, CDR3 DNA, CDR3 protein. D genes are given only for firm matches. Only some rows state a clone size, as once, few, many or a class for expanded clones.

D gene: TRBD1
J gene: TRBJ1-4
clone size: once
V gene: TRBV5-1
CDR3 DNA: TGCGCCAGCAGCTTAAGGACAGGGGGGCGCGAAAAACTGTTTTTT
CDR3 protein: CASSLRTGGREKLFF

D gene: .
J gene: TRBJ1-5
clone size: once
V gene: TRBV13
CDR3 DNA: TGTGCCAGCAGCAGGGGGGGGGACGAGCCCCAGCATTTT
CDR3 protein: CASSRGGDEPQHF

D gene: .
J gene: TRBJ2-1
clone size: .
V gene: TRBV6-1
CDR3 DNA: TGTGCCAGCAGTGAAGGTGGGGGCATTTCCTACAATGAGCAGTTCTTC
CDR3 protein: CASSEGGGISYNEQFF

D gene: TRBD1
J gene: TRBJ2-3
clone size: .
V gene: TRBV5-1
CDR3 DNA: TGCGCCAGCAGCCCCGGGACAGATCCAGATACGCAGTATTTT
CDR3 protein: CASSPGTDPDTQYF

D gene: TRBD1
J gene: TRBJ2-2
clone size: .
V gene: TRBV3-1/TRBV3-2
CDR3 DNA: TGTGCCAGCAGCCAAGACCTACAGGGGGTGGGAACCGGGGAGCTGTTTTTT
CDR3 protein: CASSQDLQGVGTGELFF

D gene: .
J gene: TRBJ2-5
clone size: once
V gene: TRBV7-2
CDR3 DNA: TGTGCCAGCAGCTTATTATGGGGGCAGCAAGAGACCCAGTACTTC
CDR3 protein: CASSLLWGQQETQYF

D gene: .
J gene: TRBJ2-4
clone size: once
V gene: TRBV10-2
CDR3 DNA: TGCGCCAGCAGTGCCTGGACAGTTAATGCCAAAAACATTCAGTACTTC
CDR3 protein: CASSAWTVNAKNIQYF

D gene: TRBD1
J gene: TRBJ1-5
clone size: .
V gene: TRBV2
CDR3 DNA: TGTGCCAGCAGAGATCGACAGGGCGGTTCGCGTCAGCCCCAGCATTTT
CDR3 protein: CASRDRQGGSRQPQHF

D gene: .
J gene: TRBJ1-1
clone size: once
V gene: TRBV18
CDR3 DNA: TGTGCCAGCTCCCCTCCCGTTAACACTGAAGCTTTCTTT
CDR3 protein: CASSPPVNTEAFF

D gene: TRBD1
J gene: TRBJ1-1
clone size: .
V gene: TRBV19
CDR3 DNA: TGTGCCAGCGAGGGGACAGTTTTTCCGGCTTTCTTT
CDR3 protein: CASEGTVFPAFF

D gene: TRBD1
J gene: TRBJ1-2
clone size: .
V gene: TRBV30
CDR3 DNA: TGTGCCTGGAACCCCGGACAGGGTATTTTGGGCTACACCTTC
CDR3 protein: CAWNPGQGILGYTF

D gene: .
J gene: TRBJ1-2
clone size: .
V gene: TRBV4-1
CDR3 DNA: TGCGCCAGCAGCCAAGATCGTCAACTTCGGGGCTACACCTTC
CDR3 protein: CASSQDRQLRGYTF

D gene: TRBD1
J gene: TRBJ1-1
clone size: .
V gene: TRBV6-5
CDR3 DNA: TGTGCCAGCCTACCGACAGGGGGCGTCACTGAAGCTTTCTTT
CDR3 protein: CASLPTGGVTEAFF

D gene: TRBD1
J gene: TRBJ1-5
clone size: once
V gene: TRBV18
CDR3 DNA: TGTGCCAGCTCACCATCGCTACCGGGACAGAGCAATCAGCCCCAGCATTTT
CDR3 protein: CASSPSLPGQSNQPQHF

D gene: .
J gene: TRBJ2-2
clone size: .
V gene: TRBV3-1/TRBV3-2
CDR3 DNA: TGTGCCAGCAGTCTATTGCAAAACACCGGGGAGCTGTTTTTT
CDR3 protein: CASSLLQNTGELFF

D gene: TRBD1
J gene: TRBJ1-1
clone size: .
V gene: TRBV6-5
CDR3 DNA: TGTGCCAGCAGCCACGCTGACAGGGAGGCCGGGTCTTTCTTT
CDR3 protein: CASSHADREAGSFF

D gene: .
J gene: TRBJ1-1
clone size: .
V gene: TRBV9
CDR3 DNA: TGTGCCAGCAGCGCAGGGTACGCGGACACTGAAGCTTTCTTT
CDR3 protein: CASSAGYADTEAFF

D gene: TRBD2
J gene: TRBJ2-3
clone size: .
V gene: TRBV3-1/TRBV3-2
CDR3 DNA: TGTGCCAGCAGCCCGACTAGCGGGATCTCAGATACGCAGTATTTT
CDR3 protein: CASSPTSGISDTQYF

D gene: TRBD1
J gene: TRBJ1-6
clone size: .
V gene: TRBV19
CDR3 DNA: TGTGCCAGTAGAATCGGACAGGGAAGTTCACCCCTCCACTTT
CDR3 protein: CASRIGQGSSPLHF

D gene: .
J gene: TRBJ2-7
clone size: once
V gene: TRBV12-5
CDR3 DNA: TGTGCTAGTGGTTCCTCGGAGGGGGAGCAGTACTTC
CDR3 protein: CASGSSEGEQYF

D gene: .
J gene: TRBJ1-2
clone size: .
V gene: TRBV29-1
CDR3 DNA: TGCAGCGTTGGGTCAGTACAGGTTGCCTATGGCTACACCTTC
CDR3 protein: CSVGSVQVAYGYTF

D gene: .
J gene: TRBJ2-3
clone size: .
V gene: TRBV24-1
CDR3 DNA: TGTGCCACCAGGGGGCAGGGGTTTTTGGATACGCAGTATTTT
CDR3 protein: CATRGQGFLDTQYF

D gene: .
J gene: TRBJ2-1
clone size: .
V gene: TRBV2
CDR3 DNA: TGTGCCAGCAGTACACTTGACCCGGGACAAGGCAATGAGCAGTTCTTC
CDR3 protein: CASSTLDPGQGNEQFF

D gene: TRBD1
J gene: TRBJ2-3
clone size: .
V gene: TRBV20-1
CDR3 DNA: TGCAGTGCTAGTAGCAACAGGGGGTTCACAGATACGCAGTATTTT
CDR3 protein: CSASSNRGFTDTQYF

D gene: TRBD1
J gene: TRBJ1-2
clone size: .
V gene: TRBV12-5
CDR3 DNA: TGTGCTAGTGGTTTGGCCGCCAGGGGGACGGGTGGCTACACCTTC
CDR3 protein: CASGLAARGTGGYTF

D gene: .
J gene: TRBJ1-2
clone size: .
V gene: TRBV6-6
CDR3 DNA: TGTGCCAGCAGTTACGTGAAAGGGGCAGAGAACTATGGCTACACCTTC
CDR3 protein: CASSYVKGAENYGYTF

D gene: .
J gene: TRBJ2-3
clone size: .
V gene: TRBV6-6
CDR3 DNA: TGTGCCAGCAGTTACCCTAGCAGCACAGATACGCAGTATTTT
CDR3 protein: CASSYPSSTDTQYF

D gene: .
J gene: TRBJ1-6
clone size: .
V gene: TRBV5-1
CDR3 DNA: TGCGCCAGCAGAGACAGCGAGAGATCACCCCTCCACTTT
CDR3 protein: CASRDSERSPLHF

D gene: .
J gene: TRBJ2-1
clone size: .
V gene: TRBV6-5
CDR3 DNA: TGTGCCAGCGAAGGGTCGGGACTGAACAATGAGCAGTTCTTC
CDR3 protein: CASEGSGLNNEQFF

D gene: .
J gene: TRBJ1-2
clone size: .
V gene: TRBV7-2
CDR3 DNA: TGTGCCAGCAGCCCCTGGACAGCATCTAACTATGGCTACACCTTC
CDR3 protein: CASSPWTASNYGYTF

D gene: .
J gene: TRBJ1-1
clone size: .
V gene: TRBV6-5
CDR3 DNA: TGTGCCAGCAGTTACGCTTGGGGGGGAACTGAAGCTTTCTTT
CDR3 protein: CASSYAWGGTEAFF

D gene: TRBD2
J gene: TRBJ2-1
clone size: .
V gene: TRBV18
CDR3 DNA: TGTGCCAGCTCACCACAATGGGGAGGGGACAATGAGCAGTTCTTC
CDR3 protein: CASSPQWGGDNEQFF

D gene: TRBD2
J gene: TRBJ2-1
clone size: .
V gene: TRBV30
CDR3 DNA: TGTGCCTGTAGGCTAGCGGGGGATAAGAGCTCCTACAATGAGCAGTTCTTC
CDR3 protein: CACRLAGDKSSYNEQFF

D gene: .
J gene: TRBJ2-2
clone size: .
V gene: TRBV29-1
CDR3 DNA: TGCAGCGTTAGGGACATCCCCGGGGAGCTGTTTTTT
CDR3 protein: CSVRDIPGELFF

D gene: .
J gene: TRBJ2-3
clone size: .
V gene: TRBV27
CDR3 DNA: TGTGCCAGCAGAGCCTCGGGCACAGATACGCAGTATTTT
CDR3 protein: CASRASGTDTQYF

D gene: TRBD1
J gene: TRBJ2-5
clone size: once
V gene: TRBV7-8
CDR3 DNA: TGTGCCAGCAGCTTAGGCCGACAGGGTGCAGAGACCCAGTACTTC
CDR3 protein: CASSLGRQGAETQYF

D gene: TRBD1
J gene: TRBJ1-2
clone size: few
V gene: TRBV3-1/TRBV3-2
CDR3 DNA: TGTGCCAGCAGCCAAGGCCCACCGGGACAGCCTAACTATGGCTACACCTTC
CDR3 protein: CASSQGPPGQPNYGYTF

D gene: .
J gene: TRBJ2-7
clone size: .
V gene: TRBV29-1
CDR3 DNA: TGCAGCGTTGAATGGTCAGGGACATACGAGCAGTACTTC
CDR3 protein: CSVEWSGTYEQYF

D gene: TRBD1
J gene: TRBJ2-3
clone size: .
V gene: TRBV9
CDR3 DNA: TGTGCCAGCAGCGGCCGGGACAGGGGTTGGGATACGCAGTATTTT
CDR3 protein: CASSGRDRGWDTQYF

D gene: TRBD1
J gene: TRBJ1-2
clone size: .
V gene: TRBV4-2
CDR3 DNA: TGTGCCAGCAGCCGGACCGGGACAGCTTCTAACTATGGCTACACCTTC
CDR3 protein: CASSRTGTASNYGYTF

D gene: .
J gene: TRBJ2-5
clone size: once
V gene: TRBV12-3/TRBV12-4
CDR3 DNA: TGTGCCAGCAGTTTTGGGCTGGGAGAGACCCAGTACTTC
CDR3 protein: CASSFGLGETQYF

D gene: .
J gene: TRBJ1-2
clone size: .
V gene: TRBV27
CDR3 DNA: TGTGCCAGCAGTTTAGCAGGTCGTTATGGCTACACCTTC
CDR3 protein: CASSLAGRYGYTF

D gene: TRBD2
J gene: TRBJ2-5
clone size: .
V gene: TRBV28
CDR3 DNA: TGTGCCAGCAGTTTAGGACTAGCGGGAGGGGCGGAGACCCAGTACTTC
CDR3 protein: CASSLGLAGGAETQYF

D gene: .
J gene: TRBJ1-6
clone size: .
V gene: TRBV3-1/TRBV3-2
CDR3 DNA: TGTGCCAGCAGCCAAGCTCTGGGGGCCTCACCCCTCCACTTT
CDR3 protein: CASSQALGASPLHF

D gene: TRBD1
J gene: TRBJ1-5
clone size: .
V gene: TRBV5-4
CDR3 DNA: TGTGCCAGCAGCGTGCAGGGGGCGAGCGGGAATCAGCCCCAGCATTTT
CDR3 protein: CASSVQGASGNQPQHF

D gene: TRBD1
J gene: TRBJ1-2
clone size: .
V gene: TRBV6-5
CDR3 DNA: TGTGCCAGCAGGGACAGGGGAGCTCTCTATGGCTACACCTTC
CDR3 protein: CASRDRGALYGYTF

D gene: .
J gene: TRBJ1-1
clone size: .
V gene: TRBV7-8
CDR3 DNA: TGTGCCAGCAGCTTACAATGGAGGGCCATGAACACTGAAGCTTTCTTT
CDR3 protein: CASSLQWRAMNTEAFF

D gene: .
J gene: TRBJ1-5
clone size: .
V gene: TRBV6-1
CDR3 DNA: TGTGCCAGCAGTGAAGATGGGCAGCAATATCAGCCCCAGCATTTT
CDR3 protein: CASSEDGQQYQPQHF

D gene: .
J gene: TRBJ2-5
clone size: .
V gene: TRBV7-8
CDR3 DNA: TGTGCCAGCAGCTTAGCGGGGGGGGCCTGGGAGACCCAGTACTTC
CDR3 protein: CASSLAGGAWETQYF

D gene: TRBD1
J gene: TRBJ1-3
clone size: .
V gene: TRBV29-1
CDR3 DNA: TGCAGCGTTCGGGTGACAGGGGGTGGAAACACCATATATTTT
CDR3 protein: CSVRVTGGGNTIYF

D gene: TRBD1
J gene: TRBJ1-6
clone size: .
V gene: TRBV5-1
CDR3 DNA: TGCGCCAGCAGCTTGGAGTCAGGGGGTAGGTCACCCCTCCACTTT
CDR3 protein: CASSLESGGRSPLHF

D gene: TRBD1
J gene: TRBJ2-2
clone size: .
V gene: TRBV29-1
CDR3 DNA: TGCAGCGTTGACAGGGGGCTTACCGGGGAGCTGTTTTTT
CDR3 protein: CSVDRGLTGELFF

D gene: TRBD1
J gene: TRBJ2-6
clone size: .
V gene: TRBV4-1
CDR3 DNA: TGCGCCAGCAGCCAAGATCCAGGGGGTTACTCTGGGGCCAACGTCCTGACTTTC
CDR3 protein: CASSQDPGGYSGANVLTF

D gene: .
J gene: TRBJ2-1
clone size: .
V gene: TRBV28
CDR3 DNA: TGTGCCAGCAGTTTACCAGGGGTGGGGAATGAGCAGTTCTTC
CDR3 protein: CASSLPGVGNEQFF

D gene: TRBD2
J gene: TRBJ2-3
clone size: .
V gene: TRBV7-2
CDR3 DNA: TGTGCCAGCAGCTTAACAGCGGGAGGAGCAGATACGCAGTATTTT
CDR3 protein: CASSLTAGGADTQYF